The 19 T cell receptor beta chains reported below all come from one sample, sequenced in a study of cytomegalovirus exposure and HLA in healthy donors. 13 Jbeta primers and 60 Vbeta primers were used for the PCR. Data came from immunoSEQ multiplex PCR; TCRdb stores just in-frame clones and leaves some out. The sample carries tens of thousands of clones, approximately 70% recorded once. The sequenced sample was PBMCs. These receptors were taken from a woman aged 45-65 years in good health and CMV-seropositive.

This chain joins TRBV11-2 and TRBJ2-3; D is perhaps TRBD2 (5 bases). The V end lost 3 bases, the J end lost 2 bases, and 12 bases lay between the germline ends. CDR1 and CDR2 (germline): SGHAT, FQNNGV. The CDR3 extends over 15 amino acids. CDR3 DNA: TGTGCCAGCAGCTTGCTAGGACTTACCACAGATACGCAGTATTTT. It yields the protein CASSLLGLTTDTQYF.

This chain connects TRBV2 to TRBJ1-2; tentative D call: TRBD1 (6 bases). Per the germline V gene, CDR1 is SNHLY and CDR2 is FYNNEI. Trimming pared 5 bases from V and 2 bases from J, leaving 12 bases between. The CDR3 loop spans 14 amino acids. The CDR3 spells CASSYQQGNYGYTF. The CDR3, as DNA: TGTGCCAGCAGTTACCAACAGGGAAACTATGGCTACACCTTC.

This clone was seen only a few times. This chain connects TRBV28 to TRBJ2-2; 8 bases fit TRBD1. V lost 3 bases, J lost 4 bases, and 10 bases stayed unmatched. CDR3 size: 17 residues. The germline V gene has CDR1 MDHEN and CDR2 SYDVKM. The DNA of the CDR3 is TGTGCCAGCAGTTTCAATGCAGGGGGCTCAAGCACCGGGGAGCTGTTTTTT. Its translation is CASSFNAGGSSTGELFF.

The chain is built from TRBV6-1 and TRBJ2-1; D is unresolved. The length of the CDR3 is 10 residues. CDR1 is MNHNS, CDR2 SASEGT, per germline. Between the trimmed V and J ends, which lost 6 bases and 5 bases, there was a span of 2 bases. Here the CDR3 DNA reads TGTGCCAGCAGCGACAATGAGCAGTTCTTC. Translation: CASSDNEQFF.

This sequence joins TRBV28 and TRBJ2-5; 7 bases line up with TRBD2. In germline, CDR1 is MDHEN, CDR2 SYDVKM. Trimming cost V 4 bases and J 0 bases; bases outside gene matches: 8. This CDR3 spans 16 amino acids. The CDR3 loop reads CASSSPGRAYQETQYF. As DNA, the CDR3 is TGTGCCAGCAGTTCCCCGGGGAGGGCGTACCAAGAGACCCAGTACTTC.

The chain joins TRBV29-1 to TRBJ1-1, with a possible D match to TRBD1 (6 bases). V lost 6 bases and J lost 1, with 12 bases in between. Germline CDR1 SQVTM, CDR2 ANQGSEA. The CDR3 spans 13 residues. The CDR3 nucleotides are TGCAGCGTGGGAATGACAGGGAACACTGAAGCTTTCTTT. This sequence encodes CSVGMTGNTEAFF.

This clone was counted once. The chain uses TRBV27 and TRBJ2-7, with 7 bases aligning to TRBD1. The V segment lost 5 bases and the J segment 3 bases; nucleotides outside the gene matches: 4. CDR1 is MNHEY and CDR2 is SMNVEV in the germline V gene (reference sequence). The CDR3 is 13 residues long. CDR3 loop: CASSGHRGYEQYF. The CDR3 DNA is TGTGCCAGCAGTGGTCACAGGGGCTACGAGCAGTACTTC.

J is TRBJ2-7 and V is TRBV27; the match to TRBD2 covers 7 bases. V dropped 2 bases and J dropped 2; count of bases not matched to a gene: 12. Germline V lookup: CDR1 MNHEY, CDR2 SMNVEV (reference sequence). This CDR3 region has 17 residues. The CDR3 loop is CASSLRLAGVGPYEQYF. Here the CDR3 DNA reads TGTGCCAGCAGTTTAAGACTAGCCGGGGTGGGGCCCTACGAGCAGTACTTC.

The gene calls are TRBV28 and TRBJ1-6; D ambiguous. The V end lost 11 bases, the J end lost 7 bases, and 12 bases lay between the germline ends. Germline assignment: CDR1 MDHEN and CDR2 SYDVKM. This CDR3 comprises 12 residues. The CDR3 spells CAARVANSPLHF. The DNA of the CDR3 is TGTGCCGCCCGGGTGGCAAATTCACCCCTCCACTTT.

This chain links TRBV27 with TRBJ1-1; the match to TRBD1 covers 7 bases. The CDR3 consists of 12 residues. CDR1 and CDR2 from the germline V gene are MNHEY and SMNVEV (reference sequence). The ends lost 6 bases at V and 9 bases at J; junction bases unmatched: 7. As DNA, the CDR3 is TGTGCCAGCAGACAGGGGATAATGAAAGCTTTCTTT. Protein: CASRQGIMKAFF.

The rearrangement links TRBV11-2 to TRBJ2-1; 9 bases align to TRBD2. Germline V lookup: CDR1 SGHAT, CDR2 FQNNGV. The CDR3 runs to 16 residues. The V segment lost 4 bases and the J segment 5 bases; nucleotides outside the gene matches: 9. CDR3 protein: CASSSLGLAFNNEQFF. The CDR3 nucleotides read TGTGCCAGCAGCTCGTTAGGACTAGCGTTTAACAATGAGCAGTTCTTC. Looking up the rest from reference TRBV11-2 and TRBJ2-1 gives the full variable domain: EAGVAQSPRYKIIEKRQSVAFWCNPISGHATLYWYQQILGQGPKLLIQFQNNGVVDDSQLPKDRFSAERLKGVDSTLKIQPAKLEDSAVYLCASSSLGLAFNNEQFFGPGTRLTVL.

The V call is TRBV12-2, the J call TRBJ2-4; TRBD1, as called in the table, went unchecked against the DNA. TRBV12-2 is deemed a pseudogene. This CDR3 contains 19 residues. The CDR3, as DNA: TGTGCAAGTCGCTCACACAATTTAGGGGGCGCGGAGGCCAAAAACATTCAGTACTTC. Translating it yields CASRSHNLGGAEAKNIQYF.

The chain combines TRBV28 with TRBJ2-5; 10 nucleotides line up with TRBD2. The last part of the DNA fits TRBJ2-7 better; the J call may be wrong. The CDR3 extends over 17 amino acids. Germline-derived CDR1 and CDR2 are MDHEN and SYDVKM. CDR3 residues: CASSPIAGLAGEYEQYF. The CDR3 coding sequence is TGTGCCAGCAGCCCGATCGCAGGGCTAGCGGGAGAGTACGAGCAGTACTTC.

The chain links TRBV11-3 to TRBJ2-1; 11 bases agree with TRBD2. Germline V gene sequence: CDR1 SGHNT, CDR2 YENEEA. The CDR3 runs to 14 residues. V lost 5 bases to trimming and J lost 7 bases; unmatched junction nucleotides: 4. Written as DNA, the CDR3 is TGTGCCAGCAGCGCGACTAGCGGGGTAAATGAGCAGTTCTTC. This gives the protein CASSATSGVNEQFF.

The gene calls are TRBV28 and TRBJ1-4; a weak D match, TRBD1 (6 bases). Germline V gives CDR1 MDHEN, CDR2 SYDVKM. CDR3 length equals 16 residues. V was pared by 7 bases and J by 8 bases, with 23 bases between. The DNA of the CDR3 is TGTGCCAGCACCCTGGGGGGGGACATTTCTCTCGAAAAACTGTTTTTT. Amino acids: CASTLGGDISLEKLFF. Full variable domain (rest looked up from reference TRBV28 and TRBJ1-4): DVKVTQSSRYLVKRTGEKVFLECVQDMDHENMFWYRQDPGLGLRLIYFSYDVKMKEKGDIPEGYSVSREKKERFSLILESASTNQTSMYLCASTLGGDISLEKLFFGSGTQLSVL.

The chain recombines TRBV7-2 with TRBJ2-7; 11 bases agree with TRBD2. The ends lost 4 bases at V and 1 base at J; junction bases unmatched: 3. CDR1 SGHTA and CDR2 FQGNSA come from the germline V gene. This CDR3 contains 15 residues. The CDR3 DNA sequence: TGTGCCAGCAGCTCTAGCGGGAGGAGGTCCTACGAGCAGTACTTC. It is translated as CASSSSGRRSYEQYF. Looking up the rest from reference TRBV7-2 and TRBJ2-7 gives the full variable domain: GAGVSQSPSNKVTEKGKDVELRCDPISGHTALYWYRQSLGQGLEFLIYFQGNSAPDKSGLPSDRFSAERTGGSVSTLTIQRTQQEDSAVYLCASSSSGRRSYEQYFGPGTRLTVT.

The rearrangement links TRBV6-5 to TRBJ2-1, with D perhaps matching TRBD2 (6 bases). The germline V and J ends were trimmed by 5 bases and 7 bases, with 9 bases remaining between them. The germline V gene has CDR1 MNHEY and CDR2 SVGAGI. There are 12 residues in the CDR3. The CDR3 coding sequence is TGTGCCAGCAGTGAGGAGGGGAATGAGCAGTTCTTC. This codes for CASSEEGNEQFF.

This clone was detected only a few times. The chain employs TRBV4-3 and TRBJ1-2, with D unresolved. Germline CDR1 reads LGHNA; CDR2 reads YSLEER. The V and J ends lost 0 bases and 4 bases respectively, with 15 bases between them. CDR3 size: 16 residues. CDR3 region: CASSQDGGRTPYGYTF. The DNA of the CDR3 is TGCGCCAGCAGCCAAGATGGAGGAAGGACGCCCTATGGCTACACCTTC.

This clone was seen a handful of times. For the CDR3, the DNA is TGTGCCAGCAGCCCGCGACAGGGAAGCACAGATACGCAGTATTTT. Translation gives CASSPRQGSTDTQYF. The rearrangement links TRBV9 to TRBJ2-3; 7 bases line up with TRBD1. The V gene's germline CDR1 is SGDLS and CDR2 YYNGEE. V trimming: 4 bases; J trimming: 0 bases; junction bases outside the gene matches: 5. This CDR3 is built from 15 residues.